Listed below are T cell receptor beta chains from one sample, sequenced in a study of vaccination effects on CD4 cells after COVID-19. TCRdb's table, derived via immunoSEQ multiplex PCR, lists solely in-frame clones and lacks some. The data show some 74,000 clones, around 81% seen once. Their antigens are not known. Sequenced material: CD4+ T cells from PBMCs cultured with HCoV-229E spike peptides, taken after COVID-19 vaccination. The receptors originated from a human donor who received a COVID-19 vaccine. Each CDR3 is given with its conserved first and last residue. The D gene is left open where the match is weak. Clone size, where shown, is once, few, many, or a class for clones that have expanded.

v_call: TRBV12-5; j_call: TRBJ1-2; clone_size: .; d_call: .; cdr3_nt: TGTGCTAGTGGTTTGATGGGGACGCATGGCTACACCTTC; cdr3_aa: CASGLMGTHGYTF
v_call: TRBV3-1/TRBV3-2; j_call: TRBJ1-2; clone_size: .; d_call: .; cdr3_nt: TGTGCCAGCACTGGACAGCCCGGTAATGGCTACACCTTC; cdr3_aa: CASTGQPGNGYTF
v_call: TRBV29-1; j_call: TRBJ1-2; clone_size: .; d_call: TRBD1; cdr3_nt: TGCAGCGTTGGGACAGGCCTCGACTATGGCTACACCTTC; cdr3_aa: CSVGTGLDYGYTF
v_call: TRBV10-3; j_call: TRBJ1-5; clone_size: few; d_call: .; cdr3_nt: TGTGCCATCGCCCAAGGTGGGAATCAGCCCCAGCATTTT; cdr3_aa: CAIAQGGNQPQHF
v_call: TRBV19; j_call: TRBJ1-1; clone_size: few; d_call: .; cdr3_nt: TGTGCCAGTAGTTCAAGGCCGGGGGCAAAAAACACTGAAGCTTTCTTT; cdr3_aa: CASSSRPGAKNTEAFF
v_call: TRBV6-5; j_call: TRBJ1-1; clone_size: .; d_call: TRBD1; cdr3_nt: TGTGCCAGCACCTCCGGGACAGCAAACACTGAAGCTTTCTTT; cdr3_aa: CASTSGTANTEAFF
v_call: TRBV5-1; j_call: TRBJ2-1; clone_size: .; d_call: TRBD1; cdr3_nt: TGCGCCAGCAGCTTGGAGATACAGGGGTCAAGGCAGTTCTTC; cdr3_aa: CASSLEIQGSRQFF
v_call: TRBV15; j_call: TRBJ1-2; clone_size: .; d_call: .; cdr3_nt: TGTGCCACCAGCAGAGATCGCGTAGTAGGTGACTATGGCTACACCTTC; cdr3_aa: CATSRDRVVGDYGYTF
v_call: TRBV9; j_call: TRBJ1-2; clone_size: .; d_call: .; cdr3_nt: TGTGCCAGCGCGCACGTCGAGGAGGCAGGATCGGCTGGCTACACCTTC; cdr3_aa: CASAHVEEAGSAGYTF
v_call: TRBV5-8; j_call: TRBJ2-3; clone_size: .; d_call: TRBD1; cdr3_nt: TGTGCCAGCAGCTTGGAAACAGGGGGCGGGTCAGATACGCAGTATTTT; cdr3_aa: CASSLETGGGSDTQYF
v_call: TRBV19; j_call: TRBJ2-1; clone_size: .; d_call: .; cdr3_nt: TGTGCCAGTAGTATAGTAGGGGCCGGAGAGCAGTTCTTC; cdr3_aa: CASSIVGAGEQFF
v_call: TRBV2; j_call: TRBJ1-5; clone_size: .; d_call: .; cdr3_nt: TGTGCCAGCAGTGATTTGCAGGGCGGTCAGCCCCAGCATTTT; cdr3_aa: CASSDLQGGQPQHF
v_call: TRBV5-1; j_call: TRBJ2-6; clone_size: few; d_call: .; cdr3_nt: TGCGCCAGCAGCCCTGGAGGGGGAGCCAACTCTGGGGCCAACGTCCTGACTTTC; cdr3_aa: CASSPGGGANSGANVLTF
v_call: TRBV5-1; j_call: TRBJ2-3; clone_size: few; d_call: TRBD2; cdr3_nt: TGCGCCAGCAGCTTATCCCGGGGGGGCGGCACAGATACGCAGTATTTT; cdr3_aa: CASSLSRGGGTDTQYF
v_call: TRBV4-1; j_call: TRBJ1-6; clone_size: .; d_call: .; cdr3_nt: TGCGCCAGCAGCCACGGAGAAGACAGGACATATAATTCACCCCTCCACTTT; cdr3_aa: CASSHGEDRTYNSPLHF
v_call: TRBV5-1; j_call: TRBJ2-3; clone_size: .; d_call: .; cdr3_nt: TGCGCCAGCAGCTTGGAGTTGGCAGATCTTAGCACAGATACGCAGTATTTT; cdr3_aa: CASSLELADLSTDTQYF
v_call: TRBV4-3; j_call: TRBJ1-6; clone_size: .; d_call: TRBD1; cdr3_nt: TGCGCCAGCAGCCAAGATGAGGGGGCTCCCCTCCACTTT; cdr3_aa: CASSQDEGAPLHF
v_call: TRBV24-1; j_call: TRBJ2-5; clone_size: .; d_call: .; cdr3_nt: TGTGCCACCAGTGAGGCCCTCGGGACCCAGTACTTC; cdr3_aa: CATSEALGTQYF
v_call: TRBV18; j_call: TRBJ1-3; clone_size: .; d_call: .; cdr3_nt: TGTGCCAGCTCACCAGTCCCCTCTGGAAACACCATATATTTT; cdr3_aa: CASSPVPSGNTIYF
v_call: TRBV5-6; j_call: TRBJ2-2; clone_size: .; d_call: TRBD2; cdr3_nt: TGTGCCAGCAGCGATGGGGGGGACGGGGAGCTGTTTTTT; cdr3_aa: CASSDGGDGELFF
v_call: TRBV6-5; j_call: TRBJ2-3; clone_size: .; d_call: .; cdr3_nt: TGTGCCAGCAGTTCCCAGGGGACATACACAGATACGCAGTATTTT; cdr3_aa: CASSSQGTYTDTQYF
v_call: TRBV3-1/TRBV3-2; j_call: TRBJ2-3; clone_size: .; d_call: .; cdr3_nt: TGTGCCAGCAGCCAAGGGGATACGCAGTATTTT; cdr3_aa: CASSQGDTQYF
v_call: TRBV18; j_call: TRBJ2-1; clone_size: few; d_call: TRBD2; cdr3_nt: TGTGCCAGCTCACCACGCCCTGGCGGGGGGGTCCAGGTGGCCTACAATGAGCAGTTCTTC; cdr3_aa: CASSPRPGGGVQVAYNEQFF
v_call: TRBV7-3; j_call: TRBJ2-1; clone_size: .; d_call: TRBD2; cdr3_nt: TGTGCCAGCAGCCCTGGGCGGGGGAGCAATGAGCAGTTCTTC; cdr3_aa: CASSPGRGSNEQFF
v_call: TRBV3-1/TRBV3-2; j_call: TRBJ1-5; clone_size: few; d_call: .; cdr3_nt: TGTGCCAGCAGCCAACAGGGCCAGAGCAATCAGCCCCAGCATTTT; cdr3_aa: CASSQQGQSNQPQHF
v_call: TRBV4-1; j_call: TRBJ2-3; clone_size: .; d_call: TRBD2; cdr3_nt: TGCGCCAGCAGCCTTTTCTTAGCGGGGAGCACAGATACGCAGTATTTT; cdr3_aa: CASSLFLAGSTDTQYF
v_call: TRBV3-1/TRBV3-2; j_call: TRBJ2-5; clone_size: .; d_call: .; cdr3_nt: TGTGCCAGCAGCCAAAGGCGGCAGATATGGCAAGAGACCCAGTACTTC; cdr3_aa: CASSQRRQIWQETQYF
v_call: TRBV2; j_call: TRBJ2-2; clone_size: .; d_call: .; cdr3_nt: TGTGCCAGCAGTGGCCAGAATAACGGGGAGCTGTTTTTT; cdr3_aa: CASSGQNNGELFF
v_call: TRBV13; j_call: TRBJ2-1; clone_size: .; d_call: .; cdr3_nt: TGTGCCAGCAGCTCAAGGTGGAGGGGATCGTCGTGGCAGTTCTTC; cdr3_aa: CASSSRWRGSSWQFF
v_call: TRBV5-1; j_call: TRBJ2-5; clone_size: .; d_call: .; cdr3_nt: TGCGCCAGCAGCTGGCTTCCCGGTGAGGAGACCCAGTACTTC; cdr3_aa: CASSWLPGEETQYF
v_call: TRBV3-1/TRBV3-2; j_call: TRBJ2-1; clone_size: once; d_call: .; cdr3_nt: TGTGCCAGCAGCCAGGCCGATGGCGGTGAGCAGTTCTTC; cdr3_aa: CASSQADGGEQFF
v_call: TRBV6-2/TRBV6-3; j_call: TRBJ2-1; clone_size: few; d_call: TRBD1; cdr3_nt: TGTGCCAGCAGCAGGGGGTCCTCCTACAATGAGCAGTTCTTC; cdr3_aa: CASSRGSSYNEQFF
v_call: TRBV28; j_call: TRBJ2-5; clone_size: .; d_call: TRBD2; cdr3_nt: TGTGCCAGCAGTCCCCGACTAGCGGGGGGCCACCAAGAGACCCAGTACTTC; cdr3_aa: CASSPRLAGGHQETQYF
v_call: TRBV6-2/TRBV6-3; j_call: TRBJ2-1; clone_size: .; d_call: .; cdr3_nt: TGTGCCAGCAGTTTCGACGGGGGGCCTATCACCCAGCAGTTCTTC; cdr3_aa: CASSFDGGPITQQFF
v_call: TRBV7-9; j_call: TRBJ1-6; clone_size: few; d_call: .; cdr3_nt: TGTGCCAGCAGCTTAGGGGGGTCCCCCTATAATTCACCCCTCCACTTT; cdr3_aa: CASSLGGSPYNSPLHF
v_call: TRBV6-4; j_call: TRBJ1-1; clone_size: .; d_call: TRBD1; cdr3_nt: TGTGCCACCATGGGGGGACAGGGGAACACTGAAGCTTTCTTT; cdr3_aa: CATMGGQGNTEAFF
v_call: TRBV6-5; j_call: TRBJ1-1; clone_size: .; d_call: TRBD1; cdr3_nt: TGTGCCAGCAGGACAGGGGCTTTAAACACTGAAGCTTTCTTT; cdr3_aa: CASRTGALNTEAFF
v_call: TRBV5-1; j_call: TRBJ1-1; clone_size: .; d_call: .; cdr3_nt: TGCGCCAGCAGCTTGGCTGTGGGGGCTAACACTGAAGCTTTCTTT; cdr3_aa: CASSLAVGANTEAFF
v_call: TRBV6-5; j_call: TRBJ1-5; clone_size: .; d_call: .; cdr3_nt: TGTGCCAGCACCGCGTCCGGGGGACGTCAGCCCCAGCATTTT; cdr3_aa: CASTASGGRQPQHF
v_call: TRBV18; j_call: TRBJ2-6; clone_size: .; d_call: .; cdr3_nt: TGTGCCAGCTCATCCTTCGAGGGGACTGGGGCCAACGTCCTGACTTTC; cdr3_aa: CASSSFEGTGANVLTF
v_call: TRBV19; j_call: TRBJ1-5; clone_size: .; d_call: .; cdr3_nt: TGTGCCAGTAGTCCCCGCAACAGGGAGCCCCAGCATTTT; cdr3_aa: CASSPRNREPQHF
v_call: TRBV19; j_call: TRBJ2-1; clone_size: once; d_call: .; cdr3_nt: TGTGCCAGTACGGGGGCGCTTGAGCAGTTCTTC; cdr3_aa: CASTGALEQFF
v_call: TRBV5-5; j_call: TRBJ2-5; clone_size: .; d_call: .; cdr3_nt: TGTGCCAGCAGCTCACTAGTTGAGACCCAGTACTTC; cdr3_aa: CASSSLVETQYF
v_call: TRBV9; j_call: TRBJ1-1; clone_size: few; d_call: .; cdr3_nt: TGTGCCAGCAGGGACGGTTCTGAAGCTTTCTTT; cdr3_aa: CASRDGSEAFF
v_call: TRBV9; j_call: TRBJ1-2; clone_size: few; d_call: .; cdr3_nt: TGTGCCAGCAGCGTAGATGAGAACTATGGCTACACCTTC; cdr3_aa: CASSVDENYGYTF
v_call: TRBV29-1; j_call: TRBJ2-3; clone_size: few; d_call: TRBD1; cdr3_nt: TGCAGCGTTGAAAGGTTCCGGGACAGAAACACAGATACGCAGTATTTT; cdr3_aa: CSVERFRDRNTDTQYF
v_call: TRBV2; j_call: TRBJ1-2; clone_size: .; d_call: .; cdr3_nt: TGTGCCAGCACCGGGAGCCCCTTAAACTATGGCTACACCTTC; cdr3_aa: CASTGSPLNYGYTF